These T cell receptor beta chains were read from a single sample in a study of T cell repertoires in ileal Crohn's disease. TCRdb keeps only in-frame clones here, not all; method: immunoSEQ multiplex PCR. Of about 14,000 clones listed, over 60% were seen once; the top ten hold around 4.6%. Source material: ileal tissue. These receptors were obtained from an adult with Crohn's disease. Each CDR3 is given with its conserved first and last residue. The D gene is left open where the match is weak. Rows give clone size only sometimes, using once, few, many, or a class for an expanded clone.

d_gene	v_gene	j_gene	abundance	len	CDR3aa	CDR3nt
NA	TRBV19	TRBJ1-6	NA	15	CASSIEGALGSPLHF	TGTGCCAGTAGTATAGAAGGGGCACTTGGATCACCCCTCCACTTT
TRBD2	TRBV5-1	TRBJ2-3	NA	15	CASSLWAGGIDTQYF	TGCGCCAGCAGCTTGTGGGCGGGGGGAATAGATACGCAGTATTTT
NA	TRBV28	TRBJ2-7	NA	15	CASSSTSQTSSRQYF	TGTGCCAGCAGTTCGACTAGTCAAACCTCGTCGCGGCAGTACTTC
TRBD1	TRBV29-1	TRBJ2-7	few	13	CSARTGGINEQYF	TGCAGCGCCCGGACAGGGGGTATCAACGAGCAGTACTTC
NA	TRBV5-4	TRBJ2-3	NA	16	CASSLGTGGVADTQYF	TGTGCCAGCAGCCTAGGAACTGGGGGCGTTGCAGATACGCAGTATTTT
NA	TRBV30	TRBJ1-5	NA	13	CAWSGGLEQPQHF	TGTGCCTGGAGTGGGGGGCTAGAACAGCCCCAGCATTTT
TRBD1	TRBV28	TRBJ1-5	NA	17	CASSQDRGPSGNQPQHF	TGTGCCAGCAGCCAAGACAGGGGCCCTTCGGGCAATCAGCCCCAGCATTTT
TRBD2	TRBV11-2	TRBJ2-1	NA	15	CASSSRGGGAGEQFF	TGTGCCAGCAGCTCCCGGGGCGGGGGGGCAGGTGAGCAGTTCTTC
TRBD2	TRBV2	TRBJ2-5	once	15	CASERGAPVSETQYF	TGTGCCAGTGAGCGGGGGGCCCCCGTCTCGGAGACCCAGTACTTC
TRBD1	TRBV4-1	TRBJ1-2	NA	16	CASSQGEDRGGYGYTF	TGCGCCAGCAGCCAAGGGGAGGACAGGGGAGGCTATGGCTACACCTTC
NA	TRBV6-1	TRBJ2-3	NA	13	CASSVGDSGTQYF	TGTGCCAGCAGTGTGGGGGACTCAGGTACGCAGTATTTT
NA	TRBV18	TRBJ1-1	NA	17	CASSPPGGAGSFSEAFF	TGTGCCAGCTCACCTCCCGGCGGGGCAGGGAGTTTCTCTGAAGCTTTCTTT
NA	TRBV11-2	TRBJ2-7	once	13	CASSRDRSYEQYF	TGTGCCAGCAGCCGCGATAGGAGCTACGAGCAGTACTTC
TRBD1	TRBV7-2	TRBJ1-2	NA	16	CASSLAGQGIKRGYTF	TGTGCCAGCAGCTTAGCCGGACAGGGGATCAAGAGGGGCTACACCTTC
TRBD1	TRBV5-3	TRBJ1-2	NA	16	CARSLGDRVANYGYTF	TGTGCCAGAAGCTTGGGGGACAGGGTAGCTAACTATGGCTACACCTTC
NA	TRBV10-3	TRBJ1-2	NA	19	CAISPRWGGAAEMDYGYTF	TGTGCCATCAGTCCCCGTTGGGGAGGGGCTGCCGAAATGGATTATGGCTACACCTTC
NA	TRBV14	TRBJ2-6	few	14	CASSFQGGANVLTF	TGTGCCAGCAGCTTTCAGGGTGGGGCCAACGTCCTGACTTTC
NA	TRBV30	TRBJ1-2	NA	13	CAYQTRANYGYTF	TGTGCCTACCAAACCAGGGCCAACTATGGCTACACCTTC
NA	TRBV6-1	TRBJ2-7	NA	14	CASAQGGSNYEQYF	TGTGCCAGCGCCCAGGGAGGCTCAAACTACGAGCAGTACTTC
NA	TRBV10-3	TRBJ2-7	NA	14	CAISESLAAYEQYF	TGTGCCATCAGTGAGTCTTTGGCAGCCTACGAGCAGTACTTC
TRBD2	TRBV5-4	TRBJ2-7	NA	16	CASSLGLAGMSYEQYF	TGTGCCAGCAGCTTGGGACTAGCGGGGATGTCGTACGAGCAGTACTTC
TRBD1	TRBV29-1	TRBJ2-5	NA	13	CSVDRARQETQYF	TGCAGCGTCGACAGGGCCAGACAAGAGACCCAGTACTTC